This T cell receptor (beta chain) was recorded in a study of blood T cell repertoires in COVID-19. Study at large: Samples of COVID-19 (acute and convalescent) were obtained from the United States, Italy and Spain.

Patients at the Seattle site were enrolled during active infection and followed longitudinally. As processed by the authors: Reference gene primers were amplified, and this amplification served to estimate nucleated cell counts. The table came from immunoSEQ multiplex PCR; TCRdb's copy has only in-frame clones and leaves some out. The D gene and trimming were derived from the DNA, and the V and J assignments and clone size from that table. Of roughly 170,000 clones listed, 60% to 85% are singletons. Material: peripheral blood. This receptor was identified in an older woman with COVID-19, enrolled during active disease.

The CDR3 sequence is CASSNGLAGGSTDTQYF. The DNA for the CDR3 is TGTGCCAGTAGTAATGGACTAGCGGGAGGCTCCACAGATACGCAGTATTTT. J is TRBJ2-3 and V is TRBV19; 14 nucleotides match TRBD2. There are 17 residues in the CDR3. J lost 2 bases, V lost 4 bases, and 5 bases had no gene match. Germline V CDR1 and CDR2: LNHDA, SQIVND (reference sequence).